This T cell receptor (beta chain) originates from a study of blood T cell repertoires in COVID-19. Study-level background: The United States, Italy and Spain supplied acute and convalescent COVID-19 samples. In each case, the material was cDNA or gDNA derived from T cells, B-cell-depleted T cells, or PBMCs.

Methods used by the authors: Reference gene primer amplification gave estimated nucleated cell counts. TCRdb's table, derived via immunoSEQ multiplex PCR, lists solely in-frame clones and lacks some. V and J calls and clone size are those listed in that table; D and trimming were worked out from the DNA. The sample shows a few hundred thousand clones, approximately 80% of them seen only once. The CDR3 is 17 residues long. V shed 6 bases, J shed 5 bases, and the junction held 11 bases outside the gene matches. Germline V gene lookup returns CDR1 SGHAT and CDR2 FQNNGV. Sequencing used peripheral blood. The clonotype was recovered from a human donor with acute or convalescent COVID-19. The donor label of this sample is uncertain. The gene calls are TRBV11-2 and TRBJ2-3, with 13 bases aligning to TRBD2. The CDR3 DNA sequence: TGTGCCAGCAGAGGGAGGACTAGCGGGGGTCCGGTAGATACGCAGTATTTT. Translating gives CASRGRTSGGPVDTQYF.